These T cell receptor beta chains were read from a single sample in a study of CD8+CD57+ T cells in acquired aplastic anemia. TCRdb re-called the reads with MiXCR, one entry per CDR3 protein. The sample has around 430,000 distinct CDR3 sequences, under 40% seen once. Sequencing input: sorted CD4+, CD8+, or CD8+CD57+ T cells (not recorded which) from PBMCs. The origin of the receptors is a human donor with aplastic anemia. Each CDR3 is given without its conserved first and last residue. Clone size appears in some rows only: once, few, many, or a class for an expanded clone.

cdr3_length,j_call,clone_size,v_call,cdr3_aa
13,TRBJ1-2,NA,TRBV7-9,ASSLGTGGWSGYT
11,TRBJ1-2,few,TRBV12-3/TRBV12-4,ASSIGTVYGYT
14,TRBJ2-5,NA,TRBV5-1,ASSPVGEGRGETQY
13,TRBJ1-1,few,TRBV5-8,ASSSKDSMNTEAF
12,TRBJ1-2,NA,TRBV7-2,ASSYRDLFYGYT
14,TRBJ2-4,many,TRBV15,ATSRDSSSAKNIQY
13,TRBJ1-1,many,TRBV2,ASSEGATINTEAF
12,TRBJ2-7,many,TRBV20-1,SAIPGAYSYEQY
16,TRBJ2-5,NA,TRBV25-1,ASSDMGRGGLSPETQY
13,TRBJ1-3,NA,TRBV6-1,ASSVGTDSGNAIY
12,TRBJ1-5,many,TRBV7-9,ASSSTGDHQPQH
12,TRBJ2-3,NA,TRBV5-5,ASSLGQGFIMQY
11,TRBJ1-3,many,TRBV29-1,SVLPGSGNTIY
13,TRBJ2-2,NA,TRBV24-1,ATSDWTKNTGELF
11,TRBJ1-2,many,TRBV7-9,ASSFTGLYGYT
12,TRBJ2-1,NA,TRBV20-1,SAKLAGVRNEQF
9,TRBJ2-5,NA,TRBV5-1,ASRGGETQY
11,TRBJ2-7,NA,TRBV19,AWSVRTDIEQY
12,TRBJ1-1,NA,TRBV3-1,ASSQDTVNTEAF
11,TRBJ2-2,many,TRBV12-3/TRBV12-4,ASSSPGAGELF
11,TRBJ2-7,many,TRBV20-1,SARETGTGEQY
10,TRBJ1-6,NA,TRBV25-1,ASSTQHSPLH
12,TRBJ1-2,many,TRBV20-1,SARYIIDRDGYT
13,TRBJ2-1,NA,TRBV12-3/TRBV12-4,ASSLVGQGSNEQF
17,TRBJ2-5,NA,TRBV7-2,ASSLRAPGGHSRQGTQY
15,TRBJ2-5,many,TRBV20-1,SARDRGRAGGHETQY
16,TRBJ2-2,NA,TRBV5-6,ASTLRDRGWFGTGELF
12,TRBJ2-7,few,TRBV4-1,ASSQPTRGYEQY
15,TRBJ2-1,NA,TRBV25-1,ASSNTYRTSGRNEQF
14,TRBJ2-7,NA,TRBV11-2,ASSLIVTAPNYEQY
12,TRBJ1-1,many,TRBV10-3,AISDGMGDTEAF
13,TRBJ2-7,NA,TRBV27,ASSHSGFRSYEQY
13,TRBJ2-7,NA,TRBV12-3/TRBV12-4,ASSFPGTGIYEQY
14,TRBJ1-2,NA,TRBV15,ATSRDSGQGGNGYT
13,TRBJ1-6,few,TRBV24-1,AWSGGTGGNSPLH
13,TRBJ2-7,many,TRBV24-1,ATSDDDRARNEQY
11,TRBJ1-1,few,TRBV20-1,SARHGPDTEAF
14,TRBJ2-7,NA,TRBV20-1,SARDPSRGQSWEQY
13,TRBJ1-1,NA,TRBV19,ASKAGGYRSTEAF
11,TRBJ2-7,many,TRBV19,ASSIPGPYEQY
13,TRBJ1-5,many,TRBV10-1,ASSPGPVDHQPQH
13,TRBJ2-7,few,TRBV7-9,ASSLEPGLIYEQY
8,TRBJ1-1,NA,TRBV29-1,STLGRGAF
13,TRBJ2-7,NA,TRBV5-1,ASSLSSGGSYEQY
13,TRBJ2-5,few,TRBV15,ATSRGGQGQETQY
13,TRBJ1-5,few,TRBV30,AWSFRDRDNQPQH
15,TRBJ1-4,NA,TRBV5-4,ASSLWTDPIGGEKLF
13,TRBJ1-2,few,TRBV20-1,SARDLPGQDYGYT
9,TRBJ1-2,many,TRBV29-1,SSMDGFGYT
13,TRBJ1-5,many,TRBV19,ASSIMSGHNQPQH
12,TRBJ2-7,NA,TRBV7-8,ASSLGQTSYEQY
12,TRBJ2-2,many,TRBV19,ASSRQVSTGELF